These 3 T cell receptor beta chains originate from one sample sequenced in a study of CD8+ T cells in alopecia areata. The authors extracted RNA and reverse transcribed it into cDNA as the sequencing template. Sequencing used immunoSEQ multiplex PCR; TCRdb keeps in-frame clones, though not all of them. The sample gives about 110,000 clones, roughly 50% of which show up once; about 3.4% is in the top ten. Treatment in this sample: oral pan-JAK inhibitor, 5-10 mg twice daily. Sample: CD4+ T cells sorted from blood, taken at week 24, from a patient treated with tofacitinib. Source of these receptors: a human donor with alopecia areata.

The gene calls are TRBV2 and TRBJ2-3; TRBD2 matches at 11 bases. The V gene's germline CDR1 is SNHLY and CDR2 FYNNEI. The CDR3 sequence is 13 residues long. V shed 4 bases, J shed 6 bases, and the junction held 0 bases outside the gene matches. The DNA of the CDR3 is TGTGCCAGCAGTGGGACTAGCGGGGATACGCAGTATTTT. It specifies CASSGTSGDTQYF.

The rearrangement joins TRBV7-2 to TRBJ2-1; weak D call: TRBD1 (6 bases). Trimming removed 3 bases from V and 5 bases from J, with 8 bases in between. The CDR3 totals 13 residues. CDR1 SGHTA and CDR2 FQGNSA come from the germline V gene. The CDR3 coding sequence is TGTGCCAGCAGCTTTAACAGGGACAATGAGCAGTTCTTC. Its protein is CASSFNRDNEQFF.

This clone was counted a few times. The V and J genes are TRBV19 and TRBJ1-4; D gene uncertain. The V and J ends lost 1 base and 5 bases respectively, with 14 bases between them. CDR1 is LNHDA, CDR2 SQIVND, per germline (reference sequence). The CDR3 covers 16 residues. CDR3 amino acids: CASSIAAAAYNEKLFF. The CDR3 nucleotides are TGTGCCAGTAGTATAGCGGCGGCAGCTTACAATGAAAAACTGTTTTTT.